The 22 T cell receptor beta chains below were found in one sample sequenced in a study of spatial heterogeneity in lung cancer. Study-level findings and limits: Tumor mutation counts were tracked by expanded intratumoral alpha and beta TCR counts.

From the 5' RACE reads, TCRdb called clonotypes with MiXCR, one entry per CDR3 protein. The sample has some 97,000 distinct CDR3 sequences; 3.5% to 5% are singletons. Antigens of these TCRs are unknown. Time point in this sample: sample taken at primary tumor resection. Source: lung tumor tissue, taken at surgery. Receptors originate from a male donor with early-stage non-small cell lung cancer.

This clonotype was seen repeatedly, ten times or more. The chain uses TRBV28 and TRBJ1-4, with D possibly matching TRBD1 (5 bases). This CDR3 is built from 15 residues. Trimming pared 7 bases from V and 7 bases from J, leaving 19 bases between. Germline V gives CDR1 MDHEN, CDR2 SYDVKM. The CDR3 DNA sequence: TGTGCCAGCACCCCCCCGGGACTCCGGGGTGAAAAACTGTTTTTT. It encodes CASTPPGLRGEKLFF.

This clonotype has ten or more counts. The rearrangement links TRBV6-2 or TRBV6-3 to TRBJ2-1, with D hard to call. Germline lookup yields CDR1 MNHEY and CDR2 SVGEGT. Trimming removed 3 bases from V and 4 bases from J, with 7 bases in between. The CDR3 has 13 residues. The CDR3 loop reads CASSYGRYNEQFF. DNA for the CDR3: TGTGCCAGCAGTTATGGCAGGTACAATGAGCAGTTCTTC.

This clonotype was found many times. The CDR3 nucleotides are TGTGCCAGCAGCACATCCGCCTATAGCGGGATCGCAGATACGCAGTATTTT. Encoded protein: CASSTSAYSGIADTQYF. The V gene is TRBV7-9, the J gene TRBJ2-3; 8 positions agree with TRBD2. CDR3 length equals 17 residues. V shed 5 bases, J shed 4 bases, and the junction held 14 bases outside the gene matches. Germline-derived CDR1 and CDR2 are SEHNR and FQNEAQ (reference sequence).

J is TRBJ2-5 and V is TRBV4-1, with D possibly TRBD2 on 6 matching bases. Germline V CDR1 and CDR2: MGHRA, YSYEKL. Trimming took off 1 base at V and 3 bases at J, with 12 bases between the two ends. The CDR3 covers 15 residues. CDR3 sequence: CASSQGGTWKETQYF. CDR3 bases: TGCGCCAGCAGCCAAGGGGGGACTTGGAAAGAGACCCAGTACTTC.

On this clonotype: Its ends do not fully match the called genes, so a read error is possible. CDR3 in DNA: TGTGCCTGCAGCCTGGGACAGGGAGAGGACACTGAAGCTTTCTTT. Translating it yields CACSLGQGEDTEAFF. V usage is TRBV3-1 and J usage is TRBJ1-1; 9 bases are a match to TRBD1. The germline V gene encodes CDR1 LGHDT and CDR2 YNNKEL (reference sequence). The CDR3 length is 15 residues.

This clonotype was seen a handful of times. The rearrangement links TRBV7-2 to TRBJ2-1; TRBD1 or TRBD2 may be the D gene (5 bases each). V lost 2 bases, J lost 4 bases, and 12 bases lay in between. Germline-derived CDR1 and CDR2 are SGHTA and FQGNSA. CDR3 length: 15 amino acids. CDR3 sequence reads: CASSLSRGSYNEQFF. Written as DNA, the CDR3 is TGTGCCAGCAGCTTATCTCGGGGCAGTTACAATGAGCAGTTCTTC.

This clonotype has ten or more counts. CDR3 sequence reads: CASSAGAPGEDQPQHF. CDR3 DNA sequence: TGTGCCAGCAGCGCCGGGGCCCCAGGGGAGGATCAGCCCCAGCATTTT. V is TRBV3-1 and J is TRBJ1-5; a possible D gene is TRBD1 (6 bases). The CDR3 sequence is 16 residues long. CDR1 is LGHDT and CDR2 is YNNKEL in the germline V gene (reference sequence). With 5 bases removed from V and 5 bases from J, the gap between germline ends came to 19 bases.

Many counts were recorded for this clonotype. V and J are TRBV12-3 or TRBV12-4 and TRBJ2-3; 7 bases are a match to TRBD1. The ends lost 7 bases at V and 0 bases at J; junction bases unmatched: 7. CDR3 length: 15 residues. The CDR3, as DNA: TGTGCCAGCACCGGTGACAGGGCCAGCACAGATACGCAGTATTTT. Translation: CASTGDRASTDTQYF.

This clonotype was seen repeatedly, ten times or more. The chain combines TRBV11-2 with TRBJ2-2; unclear D gene. Trimming shortened V by 0 bases and J by 6 bases, and 14 bases separated the two germline ends. Per the germline V gene, CDR1 is SGHAT and CDR2 is FQNNGV. This CDR3 spans 16 amino acids. The chain's CDR3 is CASSLDWADEAGELFF. The CDR3 DNA follows: TGTGCCAGCAGCTTAGACTGGGCAGACGAGGCCGGGGAGCTGTTTTTT.

This clonotype occurred a few times. The chain combines TRBV27 with TRBJ2-1, with 13 positions matching TRBD2. Per the germline V gene, CDR1 is MNHEY and CDR2 is SMNVEV (reference sequence). The CDR3 sequence is 18 residues long. Unmatched junction bases numbered 6, after V lost 3 bases and J lost 1 base. CDR3 in DNA: TGTGCCAGCAGTTTTAGGACTAGCGGGAGTAGGTCCTACAATGAGCAGTTCTTC. It codes for CASSFRTSGSRSYNEQFF.

This clonotype was picked up many times. The chain couples TRBV20-1 to TRBJ1-2, with 7 bases aligning to TRBD1. The CDR3 runs to 15 residues. CDR1 DFQATT and CDR2 SNEGSKA come from the germline V gene (reference sequence). The V and J ends lost 6 bases and 1 base, in that order; junction bases with no gene match: 11. CDR3 amino acids: CSARDTGDYNYGYTF. CDR3 in DNA: TGCAGTGCGCGAGACACAGGGGATTATAACTATGGCTACACCTTC.

This clonotype has more than one count but fewer than ten. V usage is TRBV11-2 and J usage is TRBJ1-3; D unclear. Between the trimmed V and J ends, which lost 4 bases and 0 bases, there was a span of 22 bases. Germline V lookup: CDR1 SGHAT, CDR2 FQNNGV. This CDR3 is 19 amino acids long. CDR3 DNA: TGTGCCAGCAGCTCCCTCCAACGGAGCGAAACTATCTCTGGAAACACCATATATTTT. As protein: CASSSLQRSETISGNTIYF.

This clonotype was counted many times. The chain employs TRBV5-1 and TRBJ1-5; D is unclear. V was shortened by 3 bases and J by 2 bases, with 9 bases between the two germline ends. Germline V gene lookup returns CDR1 SGHRS and CDR2 YFSETQ. This CDR3 region has 14 residues. The CDR3 sequence is CASSYGGGNQPQHF. CDR3 coding DNA: TGCGCCAGCAGCTACGGAGGCGGCAATCAGCCCCAGCATTTT.

The chain is built from TRBV11-2 and TRBJ2-3; 13 bases line up with TRBD2. Germline CDR1 and CDR2: SGHAT and FQNNGV. V gave up 5 bases and J gave up 2 bases; unmatched junction bases: 4. The CDR3 runs 16 residues. CDR3: CASSAGLAGVTDTQYF. CDR3 in DNA: TGTGCCAGCAGCGCAGGACTAGCGGGAGTCACAGATACGCAGTATTTT. The complete variable domain, with remaining parts taken from reference TRBV11-2 and TRBJ2-3, reads EAGVAQSPRYKIIEKRQSVAFWCNPISGHATLYWYQQILGQGPKLLIQFQNNGVVDDSQLPKDRFSAERLKGVDSTLKIQPAKLEDSAVYLCASSAGLAGVTDTQYFGPGTRLTVL.

This clonotype was seen many times. The chain has TRBV12-3 or TRBV12-4 and TRBJ1-1; D remains unclear. The CDR3 has 11 residues. The V and J ends lost 2 bases and 6 bases respectively, with 4 bases between them. CDR3 protein: CASSLSPEAFF. Written as DNA, the CDR3 is TGTGCCAGCAGTTTATCCCCTGAAGCTTTCTTT.

V usage is TRBV29-1 and J usage is TRBJ2-1, with 7 bases lining up with TRBD2. V lost 7 bases, J lost 5 bases, and 8 bases stayed unmatched. The CDR3 loop spans 13 amino acids. Germline CDR1 is SQVTM and CDR2 is ANQGSEA. CDR3 region: CSGGGDPHNEQFF. CDR3 sequence (DNA): TGCAGCGGTGGGGGGGACCCCCACAATGAGCAGTTCTTC.

This clonotype was counted at least ten times. The chain couples TRBV5-4 to TRBJ2-3, with D unclear. The CDR3 spans 14 residues. Trimming shortened V by 0 bases and J by 3 bases, and 8 bases separated the two germline ends. Germline V lookup: CDR1 SGHNT, CDR2 YYREEE (reference sequence). This chain's CDR3 is CASSLAVTTDTQYF. CDR3 sequence (DNA): TGTGCCAGCAGCTTGGCCGTGACGACAGATACGCAGTATTTT.

In its sample, this clonotype was seen many times. This chain uses TRBV3-1 with TRBJ1-2; 8 positions match TRBD1. Germline V gene sequence: CDR1 LGHDT, CDR2 YNNKEL (reference sequence). The junction had 5 bases not matched to a gene; V was cut back by 3 bases and J by 8 bases. The CDR3 covers 13 residues. The CDR3 loop reads CASSHLTGVGYTF. The CDR3 DNA reads as TGTGCCAGCAGCCATTTGACAGGGGTCGGCTACACCTTC. The complete variable domain, with remaining parts taken from reference TRBV3-1 and TRBJ1-2, reads DTAVSQTPKYLVTQMGNDKSIKCEQNLGHDTMYWYKQDSKKFLKIMFSYNNKELIINETVPNRFSPKSPDKAHLNLHINSLELGDSAVYFCASSHLTGVGYTFGSGTRLTVV.

The sample holds a few counts of this clonotype. The rearrangement uses TRBV7-9 and TRBJ2-5; the D is unclear. Trimming pared 1 base from V and 2 bases from J, leaving 14 bases between. This CDR3 has 16 amino acids. CDR1 and CDR2 from the germline V gene are SEHNR and FQNEAQ (reference sequence). This chain's CDR3 is CASSLDAGKRQETQYF. CDR3 coding DNA: TGTGCCAGCAGCTTAGACGCCGGAAAACGTCAAGAGACCCAGTACTTC.

This clonotype was recorded many times. The J gene is TRBJ2-5, the V gene TRBV28; D may be TRBD1 (5 bases). The CDR3 loop spans 17 amino acids. Germline V gives CDR1 MDHEN, CDR2 SYDVKM. Trimming took 6 bases from V and 5 from J, leaving 25 bases between them. This CDR3 is CASRTISSTVYGETQYF. CDR3 sequence (DNA): TGTGCCAGCAGGACCATCTCTTCGACAGTGTATGGTGAGACCCAGTACTTC.

In this sample, this clonotype turned up many times. V gene TRBV7-9 combines with J gene TRBJ2-1, with a weak D call TRBD1 (5 bases). The CDR3 covers 16 residues. Looked up from germline, CDR1 is SEHNR and CDR2 is FQNEAQ (reference sequence). The ends were cut back, 3 bases at V and 5 bases at J, with 17 bases in the middle. CDR3 coding DNA: TGTGCCAGCAGCTTTAGGGCGCTTGCAGGGCACAATGAGCAGTTCTTC. This gives the protein CASSFRALAGHNEQFF.

This clonotype showed up many times. The chain links TRBV2 to TRBJ1-1, with D unresolved. The V and J ends lost 8 bases and 8 bases respectively, with 12 bases between them. The CDR3 totals 11 residues. Germline lookup yields CDR1 SNHLY and CDR2 FYNNEI. The CDR3, as DNA: TGTGCCAGCCAGCGCGAAGGCGAAGCTTTCTTT. Amino acid sequence: CASQREGEAFF.